The present T cell receptor (beta chain) was sequenced within a study of blood T cell repertoires in COVID-19. Study information: Collection of acute and convalescent COVID-19 samples took place in the United States, Italy and Spain. T cells, B-cell-depleted T cells, or PBMCs provided the cDNA or gDNA that served as material.

The CDR3 contains 16 residues. V shed 5 bases and J 5 bases; nucleotides not matched to a gene: 12. Germline CDR1 SGHVS, CDR2 FQNEAQ. Profiling relied on immunoSEQ multiplex PCR, and the TCRdb table lists in-frame clones only, not all of them. The table records about 180,000 clones, 79% of them present only once. The origin of this receptor is a woman aged 55-70 years with COVID-19, enrolled during active disease. Material: peripheral blood. The gene calls are TRBV7-8 and TRBJ2-1; 7 bases agree with TRBD1. Written as DNA, the CDR3 is TGTGCCAGCAGCCGAGAGACAGGGTTTAAGGACAATGAGCAGTTCTTC. Translation gives CASSRETGFKDNEQFF.